This T cell receptor (beta chain) was sequenced in a study of Tregs in tolerant kidney transplant recipients. Overall study findings and caveats: The most relevant donor-specific Treg TCRbeta repertoire apparently came from expansion with activated donor B cells. Findings come from small patient numbers and require larger validation.

Some clones are missing from TCRdb's copy, which holds only in-frame ones; the method was immunoSEQ multiplex PCR. The data include over 45,000 clones; the top ten clones carry roughly 0.8%. Of note for this clone: Its specificity is unknown. The missing CDR3 end, 3 residues past where the read stops, is filled in from the germline J gene.

This CDR3 region has 11 residues. Deletions cut 5 bases from V and 5 bases from J, with 7 bases between. Germline-derived CDR1 and CDR2 are SEHNR and FQNEAQ (reference sequence). Here the sequenced sample was CD4+ T cells from blood, taken before the transplant. This clonotype was obtained from a human donor who received a combined kidney and bone marrow transplant. The V and J genes are TRBV7-9 and TRBJ2-7, with D unresolved. CDR3 amino acids: CASSPFNEQYF. CDR3 DNA, as far as it was read: TGTGCCAGCAGCCCATTCAACGAG.